The source of this T cell receptor (beta chain) is a study of blood T cell repertoires in COVID-19. Study overall: COVID-19 samples collected from the United States, Italy and Spain covered acute and convalescent phases. Nucleic acid was either cDNA or gDNA, and it came from T cells, B-cell-depleted T cells, or PBMCs.

The germline V gene encodes CDR1 GTSNPN and CDR2 SVGIG (reference sequence). This CDR3 has 13 residues. V was clipped by 3 bases and J by 4 bases, with 12 bases between them. Generated by immunoSEQ multiplex PCR, the TCRdb table keeps only in-frame clones and is missing some. Here the sample spans 25,000 to 35,000 clones, approximately 72% being singletons. This clonotype was sampled from a man aged 80 or over with acute or convalescent COVID-19. The chain has TRBV30 and TRBJ1-2, with D perhaps TRBD1 (5 bases). The sequenced sample was peripheral blood. Here the CDR3 reads CAWSADSFYGYTF. As DNA, the CDR3 is TGTGCCTGGAGCGCTGACAGCTTCTATGGCTACACCTTC.